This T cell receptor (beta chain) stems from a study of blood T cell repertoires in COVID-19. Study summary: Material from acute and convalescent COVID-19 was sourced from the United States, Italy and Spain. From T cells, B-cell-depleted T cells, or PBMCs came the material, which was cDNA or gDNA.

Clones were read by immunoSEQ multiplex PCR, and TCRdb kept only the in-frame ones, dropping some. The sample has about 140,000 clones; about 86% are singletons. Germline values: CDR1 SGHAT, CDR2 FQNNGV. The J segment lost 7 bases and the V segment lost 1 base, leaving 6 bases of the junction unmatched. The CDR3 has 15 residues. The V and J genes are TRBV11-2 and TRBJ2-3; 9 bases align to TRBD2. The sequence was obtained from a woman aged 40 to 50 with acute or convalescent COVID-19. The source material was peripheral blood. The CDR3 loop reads CASSLVAGGPNTQYF. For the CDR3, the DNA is TGTGCCAGCAGCTTAGTTGCGGGAGGGCCGAATACGCAGTATTTT.